Listed below are T cell receptor beta chains from one sample, sequenced in a study of cytomegalovirus exposure and HLA in healthy donors. Profiling relied on immunoSEQ multiplex PCR, and the TCRdb table lists in-frame clones only, not all of them. Among roughly 120,000 clones, roughly 80% were seen once, and the ten largest hold 4.9%. The sample was PBMCs. Every receptor here comes from a man aged 50 or older in good health and CMV-seropositive. Both conserved end residues are part of each CDR3.

j_call: TRBJ1-1; v_call: TRBV10-3; cdr3_aa: CATTGGRWNTEAFF
j_call: TRBJ2-7; v_call: TRBV6-1; cdr3_aa: CASSETGDEQYF
j_call: TRBJ1-2; v_call: TRBV19; cdr3_aa: CASSWVTGNYGYTF
j_call: TRBJ2-7; v_call: TRBV27; cdr3_aa: CASRGSGTDSYEQYF
j_call: TRBJ1-1; v_call: TRBV10-3; cdr3_aa: CAISPGTEAFF
j_call: TRBJ1-2; v_call: TRBV5-1; cdr3_aa: CASSLATDTVYGYTF
j_call: TRBJ1-1; v_call: TRBV5-1; cdr3_aa: CASSETGGEAFF
j_call: TRBJ2-1; v_call: TRBV9; cdr3_aa: CASSVGSGGYNEQFF
j_call: TRBJ2-3; v_call: TRBV2; cdr3_aa: CASDLSGRHDTQYF
j_call: TRBJ2-5; v_call: TRBV7-6; cdr3_aa: CASRLGVGETQYF
j_call: TRBJ2-3; v_call: TRBV13; cdr3_aa: CASSPGGTSRNTQYF
j_call: TRBJ2-5; v_call: TRBV5-1; cdr3_aa: CASSLSGGETQYF
j_call: TRBJ2-1; v_call: TRBV6-6; cdr3_aa: CASTLYSGGNNEQFF
j_call: TRBJ2-3; v_call: TRBV10-3; cdr3_aa: CAIGEGLAGVVNTQYF
j_call: TRBJ1-1; v_call: TRBV30; cdr3_aa: CAWRPKAGREYTEAFF
j_call: TRBJ1-4; v_call: TRBV4-1; cdr3_aa: CASSHQRAEDEKLFF
j_call: TRBJ1-6; v_call: TRBV7-9; cdr3_aa: CASSLEGQGSSPLHF
j_call: TRBJ1-6; v_call: TRBV19; cdr3_aa: CASSIRTGGSPLHF
j_call: TRBJ1-4; v_call: TRBV27; cdr3_aa: CASSIGQGGYEKLFF
j_call: TRBJ1-1; v_call: TRBV7-8; cdr3_aa: CASSFWAGNTEAFF
j_call: TRBJ1-5; v_call: TRBV2; cdr3_aa: CASSALDRGGNQPQHF
j_call: TRBJ2-7; v_call: TRBV12-5; cdr3_aa: CASGLTYEQYF
j_call: TRBJ1-2; v_call: TRBV28; cdr3_aa: CASSLDSFEDYIGYTF
j_call: TRBJ1-4; v_call: TRBV2; cdr3_aa: CASRGDLNEKLFF
j_call: TRBJ2-1; v_call: TRBV11-2; cdr3_aa: CASSLVVSQHAANEQFF
j_call: TRBJ1-2; v_call: TRBV7-8; cdr3_aa: CASSLNRDLGYTF
j_call: TRBJ2-1; v_call: TRBV2; cdr3_aa: CATGTGFGEQFF
j_call: TRBJ2-7; v_call: TRBV7-9; cdr3_aa: CASSPRGSRLGEQYF
j_call: TRBJ1-2; v_call: TRBV5-4; cdr3_aa: CASSLNAGTVTYGYTF
j_call: TRBJ2-7; v_call: TRBV6-6; cdr3_aa: CASSRETYEQYF
j_call: TRBJ1-4; v_call: TRBV2; cdr3_aa: CASSLSGATNEKLFF
j_call: TRBJ1-5; v_call: TRBV15; cdr3_aa: CATSRLQGQADNQPQHF
j_call: TRBJ1-2; v_call: TRBV6-5; cdr3_aa: CASSYSGTGAFRYTF
j_call: TRBJ1-2; v_call: TRBV19; cdr3_aa: CASGQGANGYTF
j_call: TRBJ2-3; v_call: TRBV9; cdr3_aa: CASSEGQPSTDTQYF
j_call: TRBJ2-3; v_call: TRBV19; cdr3_aa: CASSMRTGGKDTQYF
j_call: TRBJ1-5; v_call: TRBV15; cdr3_aa: CATSRESFRSNQPQHF
j_call: TRBJ2-7; v_call: TRBV5-1; cdr3_aa: CASSSTAFYEQYF
j_call: TRBJ1-2; v_call: TRBV6-5; cdr3_aa: CASSYFRGAVNYGYTF
j_call: TRBJ1-1; v_call: TRBV15; cdr3_aa: CATSRGTGLGTEAFF
j_call: TRBJ2-5; v_call: TRBV4-1; cdr3_aa: CASSQALAGGSETQYF
j_call: TRBJ2-5; v_call: TRBV5-1; cdr3_aa: CASSFSGGETQYF
j_call: TRBJ1-1; v_call: TRBV11-2; cdr3_aa: CASSPRTGGYTEAFF
j_call: TRBJ1-2; v_call: TRBV19; cdr3_aa: CASSIERPGSYGYTF
j_call: TRBJ1-1; v_call: TRBV5-1; cdr3_aa: CASSRGGNTEAFF
j_call: TRBJ2-2; v_call: TRBV25-1; cdr3_aa: CASSRGGYRGQGTGELFF
j_call: TRBJ1-3; v_call: TRBV30; cdr3_aa: CAWSLRDRGYGNTIYF
j_call: TRBJ1-2; v_call: TRBV5-6; cdr3_aa: CASSLGGTGSYGYTF
j_call: TRBJ1-5; v_call: TRBV5-1; cdr3_aa: CASSLAGVYNQPQHF
j_call: TRBJ1-1; v_call: TRBV29-1; cdr3_aa: CSVALDEGTEAFF
j_call: TRBJ1-3; v_call: TRBV10-1; cdr3_aa: CASSEDLGATGNTIYF
j_call: TRBJ2-5; v_call: TRBV2; cdr3_aa: CASRGLAGEATQYF
j_call: TRBJ1-1; v_call: TRBV11-3; cdr3_aa: CASSLDSARNTEAFF
j_call: TRBJ1-6; v_call: TRBV28; cdr3_aa: CASSSTDSPLHF
j_call: TRBJ2-7; v_call: TRBV29-1; cdr3_aa: CSVATGTLYEQYF
j_call: TRBJ2-7; v_call: TRBV28; cdr3_aa: CASSPGTGGSYEQYF
j_call: TRBJ2-7; v_call: TRBV2; cdr3_aa: CASSIDRGLGYEQYF
j_call: TRBJ1-2; v_call: TRBV6-4; cdr3_aa: CASSDSISQGAGYGYTF